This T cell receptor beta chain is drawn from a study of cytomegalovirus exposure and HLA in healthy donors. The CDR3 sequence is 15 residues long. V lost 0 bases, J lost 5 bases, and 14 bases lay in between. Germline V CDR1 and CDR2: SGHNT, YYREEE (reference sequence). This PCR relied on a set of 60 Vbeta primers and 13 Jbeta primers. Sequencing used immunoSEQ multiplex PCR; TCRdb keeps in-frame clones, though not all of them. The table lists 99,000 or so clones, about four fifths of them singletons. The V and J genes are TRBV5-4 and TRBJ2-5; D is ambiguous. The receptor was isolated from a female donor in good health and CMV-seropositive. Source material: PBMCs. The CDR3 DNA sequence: TGTGCCAGCAGCTTGGAGGTTACACCTAGGGAGACCCAGTACTTC. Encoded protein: CASSLEVTPRETQYF.